The next 29 T cell receptor beta chains were all read from a single sample in a study of blood T cell repertoires in COVID-19. Profiled with immunoSEQ multiplex PCR; TCRdb holds only in-frame clones, not every one. The sample holds fewer than 500,000 clones, about 85% seen once. Sequencing was done on a sample of PBMCs or T cells enriched from blood (not recorded which). These receptor sequences come from a woman between 18 and 29 years old with acute COVID-19.

The chain joins TRBV27 to TRBJ2-1; D gene uncertain. V was shortened by 6 bases and J by 15 bases, with 18 bases between the two germline ends. The germline V gene has CDR1 MNHEY and CDR2 SMNVEV (reference sequence). CDR3 length equals 12 residues. The CDR3 here is CASSSPGRLPFF. The CDR3 DNA sequence: TGTGCCAGCAGCTCCCCGGGTCGTCTCCCGTTCTTC.

V is TRBV9 and J is TRBJ1-5; a possible D gene is TRBD1 (5 bases). Trimming removed 4 bases at V and 2 bases at J, with 10 bases between. Germline-derived CDR1 and CDR2 are SGDLS and YYNGEE. The CDR3 totals 14 residues. The chain's CDR3 is CASSLWGGNQPQHF. The CDR3 nucleotides read TGTGCCAGCAGCCTCTGGGGGGGCAATCAGCCCCAGCATTTT.

Concerning this clone itself: At the DNA level, this CDR3 is encoded by other sequences in the same sample as well. The gene calls are TRBV19 and TRBJ1-5; D is possibly TRBD1 (5 bases). The CDR3 runs 14 residues. Germline-derived CDR1 and CDR2 are LNHDA and SQIVND (reference sequence). Trimming shortened V by 1 base and J by 5 bases, and 9 bases separated the two germline ends. CDR3 region: CASSIGRVDQPQHF. The DNA of the CDR3 is TGTGCCAGTAGTATAGGCAGGGTGGATCAGCCCCAGCATTTT.

In nucleotides, the CDR3 is TGTGCCAGCAGTTTAGTCGTAGGGGATGGCTACACCTTC. Its protein is CASSLVVGDGYTF. The chain uses TRBV12-3 or TRBV12-4 and TRBJ1-2; D possibly corresponds to TRBD1 (5 bases). The CDR3 runs to 13 residues. The V and J ends lost 1 base and 6 bases respectively, with 9 bases between them.

This CDR3 reads CASSPSRVDTGELFF. The CDR3, as DNA: TGTGCCAGCTCACCATCCAGGGTGGACACCGGGGAGCTGTTTTTT. The chain links TRBV18 to TRBJ2-2, with D possibly being TRBD1 (5 bases). The germline gives CDR1 KGHSH, CDR2 LQKENI. V was shortened by 2 bases and J by 3 bases, with 10 bases between the two germline ends. The length of the CDR3 is 15 residues.

This chain connects TRBV7-8 to TRBJ1-6, with TRBD1 as a possible D gene (5 bases). Trimming stripped 6 bases from V and 7 bases from J, with 13 bases between. Germline CDR1 SGHVS, CDR2 FQNEAQ. The CDR3 contains 14 residues. For the CDR3, the DNA is TGTGCCAGCAGTGATGGACAAGGAAATTCACCCCTCCACTTT. Translation gives CASSDGQGNSPLHF.

This clone was seen a single time. The chain employs TRBV19 and TRBJ1-2; no reliable D call. V was clipped by 3 bases and J by 1 base, with 9 bases between them. CDR1 and CDR2 from the germline V gene are LNHDA and SQIVND (reference sequence). This CDR3 has 14 residues. The CDR3 DNA is TGTGCCAGTAGTATCGCGGGGTATAACTATGGCTACACCTTC. Amino acids: CASSIAGYNYGYTF.

The V and J genes are TRBV7-2 and TRBJ1-4, with D hard to call. Germline CDR1 is SGHTA and CDR2 is FQGNSA. The CDR3 covers 14 residues. The V end was cut by 5 bases, the J end by 0 bases, with 7 bases between. In DNA, the CDR3 is TGTGCCAGCAGCAACACAGCAACTAATGAAAAACTGTTTTTT. It translates to CASSNTATNEKLFF.

The chain uses TRBV6-2 or TRBV6-3 and TRBJ2-3, with D possibly TRBD2 on 5 matching bases. Germline values: CDR1 MNHEY, CDR2 SVGEGT. This CDR3 contains 12 residues. V dropped 5 bases and J dropped 4 bases, with 7 bases sitting between them. The CDR3 here is CASSSSADTQYF. CDR3 DNA: TGTGCCAGCAGTAGTAGCGCAGATACGCAGTATTTT.

This clone was detected only once. The gene calls are TRBV6-5 and TRBJ2-7; D is undetermined. Trimming cost V 6 bases and J 3 bases, with 6 bases left between them. This CDR3 is built from 11 residues. Germline lookup yields CDR1 MNHEY and CDR2 SVGAGI. This CDR3 is CASSLFYEQYF. Written as DNA, the CDR3 is TGTGCCAGCAGCCTGTTCTACGAGCAGTACTTC.

This clone was detected only once. The V gene is TRBV30, the J gene TRBJ2-1; maybe TRBD2 (6 bases). V lost 3 bases, J lost 6 bases, and 6 bases lay in between. This CDR3 region has 11 residues. The germline V gene has CDR1 GTSNPN and CDR2 SVGIG (reference sequence). The CDR3 loop is CAWRAGNEQFF. CDR3 coding DNA: TGTGCCTGGAGAGCGGGCAATGAGCAGTTCTTC.

The chain carries TRBV5-6 and TRBJ1-1; TRBD1 aligns across 10 bases. Germline V lookup: CDR1 SGHDT, CDR2 YYEEEE. V was clipped by 4 bases and J by 0 bases; unmatched bases: 6. The CDR3 sequence is 16 residues long. The CDR3, as DNA: TGTGCCAGCAGCCTGACAGGGGGCTTTGTGAACACTGAAGCTTTCTTT. Protein: CASSLTGGFVNTEAFF.

This chain joins TRBV18 and TRBJ1-4; perhaps TRBD1 as D (6 bases). Germline-derived CDR1 and CDR2 are KGHSH and LQKENI. Trimming shortened V by 2 bases and J by 4 bases, and 8 bases separated the two germline ends. The CDR3 has 14 residues. Here the CDR3 reads CASSPVGGNEKLFF. The CDR3 DNA reads as TGTGCCAGCTCACCAGTAGGGGGTAATGAAAAACTGTTTTTT.

The V call is TRBV10-3, the J call TRBJ2-1; 11 bases agree with TRBD2. Germline V gives CDR1 ENHRY, CDR2 SYGVKD. This CDR3 spans 14 amino acids. Trimming at V came to 8 bases and at J to 6 bases, leaving 6 bases not matched to a gene. CDR3 DNA: TGTGCCATCGCTCGACTAGCGGGAAGCAATGAGCAGTTCTTC. This encodes CAIARLAGSNEQFF.

Points on this clone: Other DNA sequences of this sample code for an identical CDR3. The genes are TRBV12-3 or TRBV12-4 and TRBJ2-7, with 7 bases identical to TRBD2. Trimming removed 7 bases from V and 3 bases from J; junction bases left unmatched: 3. The CDR3 contains 12 residues. The CDR3: CASTSGGYEQYF. DNA of the CDR3: TGTGCCAGCACTAGCGGAGGCTACGAGCAGTACTTC.

The V gene is TRBV7-2, the J gene TRBJ1-3; 7 nucleotides align to TRBD1. CDR1 and CDR2 from the germline V gene are SGHTA and FQGNSA. Losses at the gene ends were 5 bases for V and 4 bases for J; bases not matched to a gene: 5. CDR3 length: 14 residues. CDR3 DNA: TGTGCCAGCAGCGTGACAGGGAACGGAAACACCATATATTTT. It is translated as CASSVTGNGNTIYF.

In DNA, the CDR3 is TGTGCCAGCAGGGGACTAGCGGGGGGATATAGAGAGACCCAGTACTTC. It yields the protein CASRGLAGGYRETQYF. The chain has TRBV2 and TRBJ2-5; TRBD2 matches at 15 bases. Germline CDR1 and CDR2: SNHLY and FYNNEI. The CDR3 sequence is 16 residues long. The V segment lost 6 bases and the J segment 4 bases; nucleotides outside the gene matches: 6. The complete variable domain, with remaining parts taken from reference TRBV2 and TRBJ2-5, reads EPEVTQTPSHQVTQMGQEVILRCVPISNHLYFYWYRQILGQKVEFLVSFYNNEISEKSEIFDDQFSVERPDGSNFTLKIRSTKLEDSAMYFCASRGLAGGYRETQYFGPGTRLLVL.

The genes are TRBV28 and TRBJ1-2; no definite D call. The CDR3 spans 12 residues. Deletions cut 2 bases from V and 7 bases from J, with 8 bases between. Germline V gene lookup returns CDR1 MDHEN and CDR2 SYDVKM. In nucleotides, the CDR3 is TGTGCCAGCAGTTTAACTGGAGGTGGCTACACCTTC. It encodes CASSLTGGGYTF.

The V call is TRBV6-5, the J call TRBJ2-5, with 9 positions matching TRBD1. The CDR3 loop spans 15 amino acids. V was pared by 6 bases and J by 4 bases, with 9 bases of the junction left unmatched. The germline gives CDR1 MNHEY, CDR2 SVGAGI. DNA for the CDR3: TGTGCCAGCAGCCCCGGGACAGGGACACCAGAGACCCAGTACTTC. The encoded protein is CASSPGTGTPETQYF.

This chain connects TRBV7-2 to TRBJ2-5; D might be TRBD2 (5 bases). The V gene lost 5 bases and the J gene lost 4 bases, with 17 bases spanning the gap. The CDR3 covers 15 residues. CDR1 and CDR2 (germline): SGHTA, FQGNSA. CDR3 coding DNA: TGTGCCAGCAGCCCGGGATCTTTGCGAGGAGAGACCCAGTACTTC. Protein product: CASSPGSLRGETQYF. The full variable domain, with the rest looked up from reference TRBV7-2 and TRBJ2-5, is GAGVSQSPSNKVTEKGKDVELRCDPISGHTALYWYRQSLGQGLEFLIYFQGNSAPDKSGLPSDRFSAERTGGSVSTLTIQRTQQEDSAVYLCASSPGSLRGETQYFGPGTRLLVL.

V is TRBV29-1 and J is TRBJ1-2, with D possibly matching TRBD1 (6 bases). Germline CDR1 and CDR2: SQVTM and ANQGSEA. CDR3 size: 13 residues. Trimming removed 5 bases at V and 4 bases at J, with 14 bases between. CDR3 loop: CSVKQGGGYGYTF. CDR3 DNA sequence: TGCAGCGTTAAACAAGGGGGGGGCTATGGCTACACCTTC.

Concerning this clone: Germline is not matched at one junction end, which may reflect a read error. The chain carries TRBV5-1 and TRBJ1-6; 7 nucleotides agree with TRBD1. The CDR3 has 15 amino acids. From germline, CDR1 is SGHRS and CDR2 YFSETQ. The CDR3 DNA reads TGCGCCAGCAGCCTGGCTACAGGGGATAAGTCACCCCTCCACTTT. It yields the protein CASSLATGDKSPLHF.

This chain uses TRBV5-6 with TRBJ1-2; D is perhaps TRBD1 (5 bases). V lost 2 bases, J lost 8 bases, and 10 bases lay in between. CDR1 and CDR2 from the germline V gene are SGHDT and YYEEEE. CDR3 size: 12 residues. The CDR3 reads CASSFQGSGYTF. For the CDR3, the DNA is TGTGCCAGCAGCTTTCAGGGTAGCGGCTACACCTTC.

V and J are TRBV11-2 and TRBJ1-6, with 9 nucleotides matching TRBD1. Germline CDR1 and CDR2: SGHAT and FQNNGV. CDR3 length: 18 residues. V dropped 5 bases and J dropped 3; count of bases not matched to a gene: 11. CDR3 nucleotide sequence: TGTGCCAGCAGCCGGCCCGACAGGGGGATAGGCTATAATTCACCCCTCCACTTT. This encodes CASSRPDRGIGYNSPLHF.

The chain uses TRBV12-3 or TRBV12-4 and TRBJ2-7, with a possible D match to TRBD2 (5 bases). CDR3 length equals 13 residues. The V gene lost 6 bases and the J gene lost 1 base, with 10 bases spanning the gap. The CDR3 region is CASRLSDSYEQYF. CDR3 bases: TGTGCCAGCAGGCTTAGCGATTCCTACGAGCAGTACTTC.

J is TRBJ2-5 and V is TRBV30; 16 nucleotides match TRBD2. This CDR3 is 17 amino acids long. J was trimmed by 2 bases and V by 0 bases; bases with no gene match: 3. Germline assignment: CDR1 GTSNPN and CDR2 SVGIG (reference sequence). CDR3 sequence (DNA): TGTGCCTGGAGTGTGGGACTAGCGGGAGGGACACAAGAGACCCAGTACTTC. This translates into CAWSVGLAGGTQETQYF. The whole variable domain, remainder taken from reference TRBV30 and TRBJ2-5, is SQTIHQWPATLVQPVGSPLSLECTVEGTSNPNLYWYRQAAGRGLQLLFYSVGIGQISSEVPQNLSASRPQDRQFILSSKKLLLSDSGFYLCAWSVGLAGGTQETQYFGPGTRLLVL.

This chain links TRBV15 with TRBJ1-2; no reliable D call. The CDR3 runs 14 residues. V shed 3 bases and J shed 3 bases, with 11 bases lying between them. The germline V gene encodes CDR1 LNHNV and CDR2 YYDKDF (reference sequence). The CDR3 region has the DNA TGTGCCACCAGCAGTCGACCGAGGGACTATGGCTACACCTTC. Its translation: CATSSRPRDYGYTF.

This clone was observed once. The rearrangement uses TRBV28 and TRBJ1-4, with D perhaps matching TRBD1 (5 bases). CDR1 and CDR2 from the germline V gene are MDHEN and SYDVKM. The germline V and J ends were trimmed by 6 bases and 8 bases, with 16 bases remaining between them. The CDR3 extends over 14 amino acids. CDR3 coding DNA: TGTGCCAGCAGCCAATTAGGGGAGGACGAAAAACTGTTTTTT. It codes for CASSQLGEDEKLFF.

This clone was observed once. The J gene is TRBJ2-3, the V gene TRBV3-1 (or the pseudogene TRBV3-2), with 7 bases aligning to TRBD2. The CDR3 has 17 residues. Unmatched junction bases numbered 9, after V lost 1 base and J lost 2 bases. The V gene's germline CDR1 is LGHDT and CDR2 YNNKEL (reference sequence). The CDR3 here is CASSQVPIAGFTDTQYF. As DNA, the CDR3 is TGTGCCAGCAGCCAAGTCCCTATAGCGGGTTTCACAGATACGCAGTATTTT.